The 3 T cell receptor beta chains given below trace back to one sample, sequenced in a study of shared clonotypes between healthy human individuals. Naivety among CD8 cells was defined by CD45RO negativity and positive CCR7 selection, thereby excluding terminally differentiated effector memory CD45RA+ cells. Generated by immunoSEQ multiplex PCR, the TCRdb table keeps only in-frame clones and is missing some. This table has approximately 600,000 clones, approximately 95% appearing once. Sequencing was carried out using naive CD8+ T cells sorted from blood. Every receptor here comes from a woman aged 25 to 45 in good health.

The chain is built from TRBV6-5 and TRBJ1-2; D is unclear. V lost 0 bases and J lost 0, with 2 bases in between. The length of the CDR3 is 13 residues. Germline V gene data show CDR1 as MNHEY and CDR2 as SVGAGI. CDR3: CASSYSANYGYTF. The DNA of the CDR3 is TGTGCCAGCAGTTACTCCGCTAACTATGGCTACACCTTC.

The V gene is TRBV13, the J gene TRBJ2-7; D may correspond to TRBD1 or TRBD2 (5 bases each). The CDR3 totals 15 residues. Germline V lookup: CDR1 PRHDT, CDR2 FYEKMQ (reference sequence). Trimming cost V 5 bases and J 3 bases, with 17 bases left between them. The CDR3 is CASSLRGPRNYEQYF. DNA of the CDR3: TGTGCCAGCAGCCTCCGGGGACCCAGAAACTACGAGCAGTACTTC.

About this clone itself: One junction end disagrees with the germline gene, perhaps due to a read error. The J gene is TRBJ1-1, the V gene TRBV20-1; tentatively, D is TRBD1 (5 bases). Germline CDR1 DFQATT, CDR2 SNEGSKA (reference sequence). The CDR3 extends over 11 amino acids. Written as DNA, the CDR3 is TGCAGTGCTAGGATGGACACCGAAGCTTTCTTT. Protein product: CSARMDTEAFF.